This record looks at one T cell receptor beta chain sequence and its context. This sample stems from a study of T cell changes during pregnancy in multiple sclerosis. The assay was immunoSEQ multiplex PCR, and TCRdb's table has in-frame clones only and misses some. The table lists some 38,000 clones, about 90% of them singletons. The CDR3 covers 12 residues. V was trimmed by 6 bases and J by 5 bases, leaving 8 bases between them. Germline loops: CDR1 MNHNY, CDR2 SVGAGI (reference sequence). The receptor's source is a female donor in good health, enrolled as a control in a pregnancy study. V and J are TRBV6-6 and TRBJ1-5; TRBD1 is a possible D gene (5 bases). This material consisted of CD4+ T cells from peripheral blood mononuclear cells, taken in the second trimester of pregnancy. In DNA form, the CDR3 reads TGTGCCAGCAGCCCGGGGGATCAGCCCCAGCATTTT. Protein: CASSPGDQPQHF.